This TCR beta chain stems from a study of blood T cells in healthy people across ages. They isolated at least 6 million PBMCs from each sample. Alongside a J-beta primer mix, a sample-barcoded 5' primer served in a second PCR lasting about 7 to 11 cycles. TCRdb re-derived calls from the 5' RACE reads in MiXCR, one entry per CDR3 protein. The sample includes roughly 1,100,000 distinct CDR3 sequences, about 23% of them seen just once. This CDR3 contains 15 residues. V was cut by 1 base and J by 1 base, with 13 bases left in between. CDR1 is DFQATT, CDR2 SNEGSKA, per germline (reference sequence). This clonotype has only one observation. This sample also belongs to another study, concerning T cells of mothers and their children.

This chain joins TRBV20-1 and TRBJ1-1, with no clear D. The specimen was blood. This receptor was identified in a girl aged 2 to 10 in good health. CDR3 residues: CSARGGGLTNTEAFF. CDR3 coding DNA: TGCAGTGCTAGAGGCGGCGGACTAACGAACACTGAAGCTTTCTTT.